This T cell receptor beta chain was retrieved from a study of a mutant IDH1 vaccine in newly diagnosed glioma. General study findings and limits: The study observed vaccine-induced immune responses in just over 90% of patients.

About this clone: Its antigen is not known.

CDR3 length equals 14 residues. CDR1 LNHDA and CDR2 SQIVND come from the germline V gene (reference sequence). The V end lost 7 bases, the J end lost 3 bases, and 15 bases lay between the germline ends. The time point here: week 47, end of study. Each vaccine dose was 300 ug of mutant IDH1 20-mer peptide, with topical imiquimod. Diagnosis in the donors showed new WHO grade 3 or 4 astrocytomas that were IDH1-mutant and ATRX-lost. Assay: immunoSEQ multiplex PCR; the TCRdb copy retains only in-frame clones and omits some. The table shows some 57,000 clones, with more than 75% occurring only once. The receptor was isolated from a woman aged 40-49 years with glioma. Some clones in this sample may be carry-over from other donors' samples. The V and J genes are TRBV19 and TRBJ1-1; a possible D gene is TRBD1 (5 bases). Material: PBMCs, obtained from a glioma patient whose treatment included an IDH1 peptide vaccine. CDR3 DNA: TGTGCCAGTACCGCAGGGTCCGGGGACACTGAAGCTTTCTTT. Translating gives CASTAGSGDTEAFF.